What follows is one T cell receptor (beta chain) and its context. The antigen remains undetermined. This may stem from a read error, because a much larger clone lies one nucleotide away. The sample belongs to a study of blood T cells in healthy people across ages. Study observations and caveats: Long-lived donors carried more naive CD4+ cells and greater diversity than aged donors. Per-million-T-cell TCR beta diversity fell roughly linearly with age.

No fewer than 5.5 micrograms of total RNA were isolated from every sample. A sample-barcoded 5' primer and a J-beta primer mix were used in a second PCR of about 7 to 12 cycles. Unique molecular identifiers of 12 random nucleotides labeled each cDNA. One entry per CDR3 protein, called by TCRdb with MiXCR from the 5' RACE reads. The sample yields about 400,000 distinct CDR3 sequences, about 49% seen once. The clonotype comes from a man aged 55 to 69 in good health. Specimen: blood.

CDR3 in DNA: TGCAGTACTAAATTGGACCCTCTGGAGACCCAGTACTTC. Protein product: CSTKLDPLETQYF. This sequence joins TRBV20-1 and TRBJ2-5; D call uncertain. Per the germline V gene, CDR1 is DFQATT and CDR2 is SNEGSKA (reference sequence). This CDR3 has 13 residues. V was clipped by 8 bases and J by 5 bases, with 18 bases between them.